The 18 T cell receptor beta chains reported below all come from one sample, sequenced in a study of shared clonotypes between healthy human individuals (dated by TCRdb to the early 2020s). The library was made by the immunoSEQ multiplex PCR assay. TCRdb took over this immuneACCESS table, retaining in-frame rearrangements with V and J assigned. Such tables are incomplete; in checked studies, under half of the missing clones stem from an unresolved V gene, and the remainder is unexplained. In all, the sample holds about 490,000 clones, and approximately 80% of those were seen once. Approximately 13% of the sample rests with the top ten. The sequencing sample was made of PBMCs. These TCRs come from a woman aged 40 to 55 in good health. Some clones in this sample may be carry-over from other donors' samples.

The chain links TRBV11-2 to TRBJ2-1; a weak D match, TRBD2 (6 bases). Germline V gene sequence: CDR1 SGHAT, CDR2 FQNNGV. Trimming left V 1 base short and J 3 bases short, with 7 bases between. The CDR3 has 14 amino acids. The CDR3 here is CASSLGLVYNEQFF. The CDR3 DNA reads TGTGCCAGCAGCTTAGGACTAGTCTACAATGAGCAGTTCTTC.

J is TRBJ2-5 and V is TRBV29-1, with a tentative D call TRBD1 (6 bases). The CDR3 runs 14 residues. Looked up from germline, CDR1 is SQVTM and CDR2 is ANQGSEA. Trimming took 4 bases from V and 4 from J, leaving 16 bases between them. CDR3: CSVGGQGVGETQYF. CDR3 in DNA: TGCAGCGTTGGGGGGCAAGGAGTGGGAGAGACCCAGTACTTC.

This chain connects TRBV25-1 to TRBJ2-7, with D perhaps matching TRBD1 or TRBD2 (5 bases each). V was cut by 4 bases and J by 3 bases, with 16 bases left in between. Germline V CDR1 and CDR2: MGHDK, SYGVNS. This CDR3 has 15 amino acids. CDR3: CASSGPPGPNYEQYF. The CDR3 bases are TGTGCCAGCAGTGGGCCACCGGGACCAAACTACGAGCAGTACTTC.

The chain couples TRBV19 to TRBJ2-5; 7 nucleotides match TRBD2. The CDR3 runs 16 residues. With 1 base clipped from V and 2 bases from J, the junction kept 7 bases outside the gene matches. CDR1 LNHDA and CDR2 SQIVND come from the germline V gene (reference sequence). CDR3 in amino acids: CASSIGPSGYQETQYF. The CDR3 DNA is TGTGCCAGTAGTATAGGCCCTAGCGGATATCAAGAGACCCAGTACTTC.

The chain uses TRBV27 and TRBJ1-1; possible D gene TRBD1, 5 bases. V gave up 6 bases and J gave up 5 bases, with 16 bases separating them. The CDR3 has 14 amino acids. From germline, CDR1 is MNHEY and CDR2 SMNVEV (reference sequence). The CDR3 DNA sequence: TGTGCCAGCAGCCCTACGATGGGGGGAACTGAAGCTTTCTTT. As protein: CASSPTMGGTEAFF.

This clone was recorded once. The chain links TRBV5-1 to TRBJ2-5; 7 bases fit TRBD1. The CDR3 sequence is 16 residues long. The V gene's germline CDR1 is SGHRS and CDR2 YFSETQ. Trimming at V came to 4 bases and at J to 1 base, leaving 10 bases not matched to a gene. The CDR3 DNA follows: TGCGCCAGCAGCCGTGAAGGGGGCTTAGGCCAAGAGACCCAGTACTTC. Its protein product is CASSREGGLGQETQYF.

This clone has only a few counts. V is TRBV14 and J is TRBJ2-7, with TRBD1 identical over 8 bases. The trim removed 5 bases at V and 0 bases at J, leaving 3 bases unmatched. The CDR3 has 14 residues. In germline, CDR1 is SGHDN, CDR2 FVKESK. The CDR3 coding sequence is TGTGCCAGCAGCGCAACAGGGGGCTCCTACGAGCAGTACTTC. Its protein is CASSATGGSYEQYF.

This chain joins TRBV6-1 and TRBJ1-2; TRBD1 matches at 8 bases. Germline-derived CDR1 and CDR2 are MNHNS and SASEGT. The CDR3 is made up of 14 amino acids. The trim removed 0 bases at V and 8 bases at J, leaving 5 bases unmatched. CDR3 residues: CASSEAHRGFGYTF. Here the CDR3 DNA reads TGTGCCAGCAGTGAAGCGCACAGGGGGTTCGGCTACACCTTC.

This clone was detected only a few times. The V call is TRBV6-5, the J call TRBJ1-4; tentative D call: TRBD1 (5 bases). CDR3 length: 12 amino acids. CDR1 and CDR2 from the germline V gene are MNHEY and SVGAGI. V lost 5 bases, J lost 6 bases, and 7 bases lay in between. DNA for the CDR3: TGTGCCAGCAGTCGGGGCGATGAAAAACTGTTTTTT. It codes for CASSRGDEKLFF.

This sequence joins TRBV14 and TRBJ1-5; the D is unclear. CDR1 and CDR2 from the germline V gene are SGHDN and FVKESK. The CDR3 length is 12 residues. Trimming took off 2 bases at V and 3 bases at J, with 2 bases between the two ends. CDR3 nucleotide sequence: TGTGCCAGCAGCCAAAACAATCAGCCCCAGCATTTT. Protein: CASSQNNQPQHF.

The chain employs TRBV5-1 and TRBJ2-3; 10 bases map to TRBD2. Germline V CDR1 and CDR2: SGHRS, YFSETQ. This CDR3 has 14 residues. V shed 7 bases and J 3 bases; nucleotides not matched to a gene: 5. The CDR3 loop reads CASEPSGSTDTQYF. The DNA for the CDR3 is TGCGCCAGCGAGCCTAGCGGGAGTACAGATACGCAGTATTTT.

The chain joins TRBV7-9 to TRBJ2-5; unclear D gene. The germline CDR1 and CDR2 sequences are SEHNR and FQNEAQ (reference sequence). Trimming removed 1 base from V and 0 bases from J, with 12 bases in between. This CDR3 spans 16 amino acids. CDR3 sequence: CASSLGGGGYQETQYF. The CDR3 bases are TGTGCCAGCAGCTTAGGAGGTGGCGGTTACCAAGAGACCCAGTACTTC.

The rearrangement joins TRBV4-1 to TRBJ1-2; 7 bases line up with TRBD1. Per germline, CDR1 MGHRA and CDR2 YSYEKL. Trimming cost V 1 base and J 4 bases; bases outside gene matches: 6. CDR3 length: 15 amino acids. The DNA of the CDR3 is TGCGCCAGCAGCCAAGTTACAGGGGCTCTCTATGGCTACACCTTC. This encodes CASSQVTGALYGYTF.

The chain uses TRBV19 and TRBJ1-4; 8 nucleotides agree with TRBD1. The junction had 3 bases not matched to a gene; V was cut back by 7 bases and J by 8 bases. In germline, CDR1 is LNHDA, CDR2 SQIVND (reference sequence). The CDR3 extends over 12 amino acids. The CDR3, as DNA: TGTGCCAGTAATCAGGGGGCCGAAAAACTGTTTTTT. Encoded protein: CASNQGAEKLFF.

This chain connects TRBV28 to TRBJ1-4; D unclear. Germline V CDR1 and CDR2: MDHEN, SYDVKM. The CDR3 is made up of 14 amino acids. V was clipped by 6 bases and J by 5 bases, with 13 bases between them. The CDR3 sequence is CASREGHRNEKLFF. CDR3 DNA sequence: TGTGCCAGCAGGGAGGGTCATAGGAATGAAAAACTGTTTTTT.

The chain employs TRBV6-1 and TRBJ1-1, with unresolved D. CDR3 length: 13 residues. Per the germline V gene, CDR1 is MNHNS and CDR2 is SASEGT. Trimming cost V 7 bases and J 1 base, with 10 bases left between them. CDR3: CASTTTENTEAFF. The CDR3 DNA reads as TGTGCCAGCACCACTACGGAGAACACTGAAGCTTTCTTT.

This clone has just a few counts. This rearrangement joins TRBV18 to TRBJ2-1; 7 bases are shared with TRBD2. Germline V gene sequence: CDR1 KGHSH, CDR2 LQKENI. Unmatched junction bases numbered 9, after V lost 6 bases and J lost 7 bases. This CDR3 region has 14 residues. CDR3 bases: TGTGCCAGCTCGCAGCTAGCCGGGGGGAATGAGCAGTTCTTC. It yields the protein CASSQLAGGNEQFF.

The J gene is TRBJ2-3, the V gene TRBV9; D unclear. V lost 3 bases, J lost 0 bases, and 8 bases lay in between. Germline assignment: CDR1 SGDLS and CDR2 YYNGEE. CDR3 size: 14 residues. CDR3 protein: CASSGSISTDTQYF. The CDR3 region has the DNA TGTGCCAGCAGCGGTAGTATTAGCACAGATACGCAGTATTTT.